This entry features one TCR beta chain sequence. Its antigen remains unknown. This specimen belongs to a study of shared clonotypes between healthy human individuals. On the study more broadly: The plates for each donor numbered three CD4 naive, three CD4 memory, two CD8 naive and one CD8 memory.

Overall study findings and caveats: Investigators expected sequencing depth to affect clonotype sharing among donors. For naive CD4 cells, around 5% of clonotypes were shared across a handful of donors.

Sorted-subset replicate PCRs used approximately 200 ng of genomic DNA. This amount corresponded to 33,000 or so T cell genomes. The method was immunoSEQ multiplex PCR; TCRdb's version includes in-frame clones alone and lacks a portion of them. This table holds 2.3 million or so clones, more than 80% found once. Germline V lookup: CDR1 LNHDA, CDR2 SQIVND (reference sequence). The CDR3 sequence is 14 residues long. V was clipped by 5 bases and J by 1 base; unmatched bases: 4. The clonotype originates from a man aged 18 to 29 in good health. Some clones in this sample may be carry-over from other donors' samples. The source material was naive CD4+ T cells from PBMCs. Subset indicated: CD45RA+ positively selected. The chain joins TRBV19 to TRBJ2-7, with 8 bases aligning to TRBD2. The CDR3: CASSPGLASYEQYF. The CDR3 DNA reads TGTGCCAGTAGTCCCGGACTAGCTTCCTACGAGCAGTACTTC.